The entry below describes one T cell receptor beta chain. Enrollment of patients from Seattle took place during active infection, with longitudinal follow-up. The data derive from a study of blood T cell repertoires in COVID-19. About the study: Samples of COVID-19 (acute and convalescent) were obtained from the United States, Italy and Spain.

Looked up from germline, CDR1 is MGHRA and CDR2 is YSYEKL. CDR3 size: 15 residues. The V end lost 0 bases, the J end lost 5 bases, and 11 bases lay between the germline ends. The table came from immunoSEQ multiplex PCR; TCRdb's copy has only in-frame clones and leaves some out. The repertoire holds approximately 70,000 clones, with nearly 90% as singletons. Sequenced material: peripheral blood. J is TRBJ1-5 and V is TRBV4-1, with a tentative D call TRBD1 (5 bases). This receptor was obtained from a woman in her 50s with COVID-19, enrolled during active disease. The CDR3 nucleotides read TGCGCCAGCAGCCAAGACAGGGCCCGTCATCAGCCCCAGCATTTT. It yields the protein CASSQDRARHQPQHF.